The 6 T cell receptor beta chains given below trace back to one sample, sequenced in a study of T cell responses to AZD1222 COVID-19 vaccine. Some clones are missing from TCRdb's copy, which holds only in-frame ones; the method was immunoSEQ multiplex PCR. Of under 150,000 clones in the sample, around 93% were seen once. Sequenced material: peripheral blood, taken on day 0 of AZD1222 vaccination. The receptors here all came from an adult in good health.

This clone was picked up one time. The V and J genes are TRBV7-2 and TRBJ1-2; D is uncertain. The germline CDR1 and CDR2 sequences are SGHTA and FQGNSA. Trimming cost V 1 base and J 4 bases, with 16 bases left between them. The CDR3 contains 16 residues. CDR3 loop: CASSLVRLTLLYGYTF. In DNA, the CDR3 is TGTGCCAGCAGCTTAGTCCGACTGACACTACTCTATGGCTACACCTTC.

This chain joins TRBV29-1 and TRBJ2-2, with TRBD1 matching 7 bases. The germline V gene has CDR1 SQVTM and CDR2 ANQGSEA. The V segment lost 7 bases and the J segment 0 bases; nucleotides outside the gene matches: 5. The CDR3 totals 14 residues. CDR3 sequence: CSAGTATNTGELFF. The DNA of the CDR3 is TGCAGCGCCGGGACAGCTACGAACACCGGGGAGCTGTTTTTT.

V usage is TRBV30 and J usage is TRBJ1-3; D not resolved. The length of the CDR3 is 13 residues. Trimming removed 0 bases at V and 7 bases at J, with 10 bases between. Germline loops: CDR1 GTSNPN, CDR2 SVGIG (reference sequence). The DNA of the CDR3 is TGTGCCTGGAGTGTCGCAGCTTGGAACACCATATATTTT. It codes for CAWSVAAWNTIYF.

This clone was recorded only once. This chain connects TRBV7-9 to TRBJ1-2; 7 bases map to TRBD1. Losses at the gene ends were 5 bases for V and 3 bases for J; bases not matched to a gene: 6. The CDR3 consists of 14 residues. CDR1 and CDR2 from the germline V gene are SEHNR and FQNEAQ (reference sequence). The CDR3 nucleotides are TGTGCCAGCAGCACCCAGGGGGTCCACTATGGCTACACCTTC. The encoded protein is CASSTQGVHYGYTF. The complete variable domain, with remaining parts taken from reference TRBV7-9 and TRBJ1-2, reads DTGVSQNPRHKITKRGQNVTFRCDPISEHNRLYWYRQTLGQGPEFLTYFQNEAQLEKSRLLSDRFSAERPKGSFSTLEIQRTEQGDSAMYLCASSTQGVHYGYTFGSGTRLTVV.

The chain combines TRBV13 with TRBJ2-1; D is unclear. CDR3 length: 17 residues. V was trimmed by 5 bases and J by 7 bases, leaving 24 bases between them. Germline V gene lookup returns CDR1 PRHDT and CDR2 FYEKMQ (reference sequence). The CDR3 reads CASSRPVGRAYKNEQFF. In nucleotides, the CDR3 is TGTGCCAGCAGCAGACCCGTCGGTCGGGCCTACAAGAATGAGCAGTTCTTC.

The chain joins TRBV10-3 to TRBJ2-7; TRBD2 matches at 12 bases. Germline V lookup: CDR1 ENHRY, CDR2 SYGVKD. CDR3 size: 15 residues. With V trimmed by 5 bases and J by 1 base, 3 bases remained unmatched. CDR3 bases: TGTGCCATCAGTCCAGGACTAGCGGGGTCCTACGAGCAGTACTTC. It encodes CAISPGLAGSYEQYF.